This T cell receptor beta chain was profiled in a study of shared clonotypes between healthy human individuals. For this clone: The antigen is unknown.

Deletions cut 1 base from V and 8 bases from J, with 16 bases between. CDR3 length: 15 residues. Germline V gene lookup returns CDR1 SGHRS and CDR2 YFSETQ. The donors, all of them Caucasian adults, lived in Nashville, Tennessee. The study separated CD4+ cells into CD45RA+ naive and CD45RA-negative memory subsets. General study results and limits: Represented genetic and exposure-history diversity was restricted by having few donors.

The table came from immunoSEQ multiplex PCR; TCRdb's copy has only in-frame clones and leaves some out. Here the sample spans fewer than 400,000 clones, around 72% being singletons. This TCR was sampled from a man aged 25-45 years in good health. Sequenced input: memory CD4+ T cells sorted from blood. Subset given: CD45RA-negative fraction. The chain couples TRBV5-1 to TRBJ2-1; the D is unclear. The CDR3 is CASSLPRRAGDEQFF. The CDR3 nucleotides read TGCGCCAGCAGCTTGCCCCGACGGGCTGGGGATGAGCAGTTCTTC.